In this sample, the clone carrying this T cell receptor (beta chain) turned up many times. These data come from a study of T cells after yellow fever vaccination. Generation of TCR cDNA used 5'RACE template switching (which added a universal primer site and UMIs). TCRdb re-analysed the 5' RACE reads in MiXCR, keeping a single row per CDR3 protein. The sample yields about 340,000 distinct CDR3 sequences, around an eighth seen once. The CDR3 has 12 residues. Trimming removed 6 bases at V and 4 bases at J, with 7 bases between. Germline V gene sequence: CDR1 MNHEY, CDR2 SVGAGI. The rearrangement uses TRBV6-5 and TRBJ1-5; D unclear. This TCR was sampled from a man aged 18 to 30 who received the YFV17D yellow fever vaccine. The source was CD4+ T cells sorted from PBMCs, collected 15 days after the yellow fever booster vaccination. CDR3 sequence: CASSPPNQPQHF. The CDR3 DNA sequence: TGTGCCAGCAGCCCTCCGAATCAGCCCCAGCATTTT.